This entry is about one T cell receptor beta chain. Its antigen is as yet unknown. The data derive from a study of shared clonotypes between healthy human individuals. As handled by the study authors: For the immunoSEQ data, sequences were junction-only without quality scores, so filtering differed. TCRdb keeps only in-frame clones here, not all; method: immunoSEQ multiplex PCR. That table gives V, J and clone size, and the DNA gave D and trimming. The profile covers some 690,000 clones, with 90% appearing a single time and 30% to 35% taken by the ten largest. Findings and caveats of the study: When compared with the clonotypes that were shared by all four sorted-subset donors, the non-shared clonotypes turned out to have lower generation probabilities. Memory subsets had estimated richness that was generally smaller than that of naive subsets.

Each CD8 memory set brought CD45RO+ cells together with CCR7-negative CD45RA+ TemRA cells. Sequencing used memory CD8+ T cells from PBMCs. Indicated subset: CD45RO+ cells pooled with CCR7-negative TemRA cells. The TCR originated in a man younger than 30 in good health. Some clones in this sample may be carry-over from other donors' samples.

The CDR3 coding sequence is TGTGCCAGCTCACCTCGACGGGGGGCCCTGAACACTGAAGCTTTCTTT. Translation gives CASSPRRGALNTEAFF. The chain combines TRBV18 with TRBJ1-1; D may be TRBD1 (6 bases). The CDR3 runs 16 residues. Germline CDR1 is KGHSH and CDR2 is LQKENI. The V and J ends lost 3 bases and 0 bases respectively, with 14 bases between them.